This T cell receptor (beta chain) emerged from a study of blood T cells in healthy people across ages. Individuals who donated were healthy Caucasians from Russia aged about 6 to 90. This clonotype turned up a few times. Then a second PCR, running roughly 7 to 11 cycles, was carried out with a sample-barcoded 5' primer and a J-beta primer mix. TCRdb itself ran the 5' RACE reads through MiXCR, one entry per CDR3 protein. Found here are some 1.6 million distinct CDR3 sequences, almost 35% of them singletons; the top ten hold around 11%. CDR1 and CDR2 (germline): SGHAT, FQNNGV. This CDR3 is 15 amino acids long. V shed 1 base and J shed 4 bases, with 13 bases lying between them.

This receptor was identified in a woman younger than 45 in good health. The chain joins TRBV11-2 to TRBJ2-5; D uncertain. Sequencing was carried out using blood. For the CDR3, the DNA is TGTGCCAGCAGCTTAGGACTCCAACAAGCAGAGACCCAGTACTTC. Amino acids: CASSLGLQQAETQYF.